Listed here are 20 T cell receptor beta chains from one sample, sequenced in a study of cytomegalovirus exposure and HLA in healthy donors. PCR primers comprised 60 Vbeta and 13 Jbeta primers. The repertoire was sequenced with immunoSEQ multiplex PCR; TCRdb's copy has only in-frame clones and lacks some. This sample has roughly 130,000 clones; around 8.5% occur once, and the top ten carry 5% to 6%. The material sequenced was PBMCs. These receptors were obtained from a middle-aged man in good health and CMV-seronegative.

This rearrangement joins TRBV6-4 to TRBJ1-1; D unresolved. The germline V and J ends were trimmed by 0 bases and 0 bases, with 14 bases remaining between them. This CDR3 comprises 17 residues. Germline CDR1 is MRHNA and CDR2 is SNTAGT. The CDR3 DNA sequence: TGTGCCAGCAGTGACTCAGGAGGCCCATCCATGAACACTGAAGCTTTCTTT. This codes for CASSDSGGPSMNTEAFF.

The V gene is TRBV2, the J gene TRBJ2-1; 8 bases agree with TRBD2. Germline-derived CDR1 and CDR2 are SNHLY and FYNNEI. J lost 8 bases, V lost 7 bases, and 7 bases had no gene match. The CDR3 is made up of 13 amino acids. CDR3 in DNA: TGTGCCAGCACCCACCCGACTAGCGATGAGCAGTTCTTC. Residues: CASTHPTSDEQFF.

The chain couples TRBV19 to TRBJ1-4; tentatively, D is TRBD1 (6 bases). Germline V lookup: CDR1 LNHDA, CDR2 SQIVND (reference sequence). Deletions cut 6 bases from V and 3 bases from J, with 11 bases between. The CDR3 runs 14 residues. The CDR3 coding sequence is TGTGCCAGTAGCCTGTGGACAGCTAATGAAAAACTGTTTTTT. This sequence encodes CASSLWTANEKLFF.

The chain recombines TRBV28 with TRBJ2-7, with D unresolved. V lost 1 base, J lost 6 bases, and 13 bases lay in between. Per germline, CDR1 MDHEN and CDR2 SYDVKM. The CDR3 is 14 amino acids. For the CDR3, the DNA is TGTGCCAGCAGTTTATCAAGATTCAGTGGCGAGCAGTACTTC. This encodes CASSLSRFSGEQYF. The full variable domain, in which reference TRBV28 and TRBJ2-7 provide the parts outside the CDR3, is DVKVTQSSRYLVKRTGEKVFLECVQDMDHENMFWYRQDPGLGLRLIYFSYDVKMKEKGDIPEGYSVSREKKERFSLILESASTNQTSMYLCASSLSRFSGEQYFGPGTRLTVT.

This clone was detected a few times. For the CDR3, the DNA is TGTGCCAGCAGTTACCAGGGGAAAGGCCCAGATACGCAGTATTTT. Its protein product is CASSYQGKGPDTQYF. The gene calls are TRBV6-6 and TRBJ2-3; a weak D match, TRBD1 (6 bases). CDR3 length: 15 amino acids. With 2 bases removed from V and 4 bases from J, the gap between germline ends came to 13 bases. Germline lookup yields CDR1 MNHNY and CDR2 SVGAGI (reference sequence).

The sample holds a few counts of this clone. The chain links TRBV27 to TRBJ1-1; 10 positions agree with TRBD1. CDR3 length: 16 amino acids. Germline CDR1 and CDR2: MNHEY and SMNVEV (reference sequence). Trimming at V came to 4 bases and at J to 1 base, leaving 6 bases not matched to a gene. CDR3 sequence reads: CASSSPRTGGNTEAFF. Written as DNA, the CDR3 is TGTGCCAGCAGTTCCCCGAGGACAGGGGGGAACACTGAAGCTTTCTTT.

The V call is TRBV4-3, the J call TRBJ1-2, with a tentative D call TRBD1 (5 bases). CDR1 is LGHNA, CDR2 YSLEER, per germline. The ends were cut back, 0 bases at V and 3 bases at J, with 17 bases in the middle. The CDR3 extends over 17 amino acids. In DNA, the CDR3 is TGCGCCAGCAGCCAAGATAGGGGCAGTCCCTTCTACTATGGCTACACCTTC. Translated, it gives CASSQDRGSPFYYGYTF.

The V call is TRBV10-1, the J call TRBJ1-2; no definite D call. The germline V gene has CDR1 WNHNN and CDR2 SYGVQD (reference sequence). This CDR3 region has 12 residues. The V end was cut by 8 bases, the J end by 4 bases, with 11 bases between. CDR3 coding DNA: TGCGCCAGCCTGTCTTTGAGCTATGGCTACACCTTC. Its protein product is CASLSLSYGYTF.

This clone has a handful of counts. The chain employs TRBV10-2 and TRBJ2-1, with TRBD2 matching 8 bases. The CDR3 length is 12 residues. The germline V gene has CDR1 WSHSY and CDR2 SAAADI. Germline trimming cut 8 bases from V and 13 bases from J; bases unmatched to any gene: 10. The CDR3 coding sequence is TGCGCCAGCGGGGTCCCGGGGGGGCTCCAGTTCTTC. It codes for CASGVPGGLQFF.

This clone appeared a single time. The chain has TRBV6-5 and TRBJ1-1, with D perhaps matching TRBD1 (5 bases). The ends were cut back, 9 bases at V and 1 base at J, with 9 bases in the middle. Germline CDR1 is MNHEY and CDR2 is SVGAGI. The CDR3 contains 12 residues. The CDR3 sequence: CASSTGNTEAFF. Here the CDR3 DNA reads TGTGCCAGTAGTACAGGGAACACTGAAGCTTTCTTT.

This rearrangement joins TRBV11-2 to TRBJ2-2; 7 nucleotides line up with TRBD2. V was pared by 5 bases and J by 4 bases, with 4 bases of the junction left unmatched. The CDR3 covers 14 residues. CDR1 and CDR2 (germline): SGHAT, FQNNGV. CDR3 protein: CASSPTGGTGELFF. The CDR3 coding sequence is TGTGCCAGCAGCCCGACGGGGGGCACCGGGGAGCTGTTTTTT.

The chain combines TRBV18 with TRBJ1-3; maybe TRBD1 (5 bases). V dropped 2 bases and J dropped 4 bases, with 6 bases sitting between them. Germline V gene lookup returns CDR1 KGHSH and CDR2 LQKENI. The CDR3 is 13 amino acids. Here the CDR3 DNA reads TGTGCCAGCTCACCAGGGGCAGGAAACACCATATATTTT. It translates to CASSPGAGNTIYF.

Only a few counts were recorded for this clone. The J gene is TRBJ1-2, the V gene TRBV4-3, with TRBD1 as a possible D gene (6 bases). This CDR3 comprises 15 residues. V lost 0 bases, J lost 7 bases, and 15 bases lay in between. Germline CDR1 and CDR2: LGHNA and YSLEER. CDR3 in amino acids: CASSQDTGQLSGYTF. The CDR3, as DNA: TGCGCCAGCAGCCAAGATACTGGACAGTTGAGTGGCTACACCTTC.

The genes are TRBV6-1 and TRBJ2-7, with D possibly TRBD1 on 5 matching bases. CDR3 length: 13 residues. Per the germline V gene, CDR1 is MNHNS and CDR2 is SASEGT. Trimming removed 7 bases from V and 0 bases from J, with 10 bases in between. Here the CDR3 DNA reads TGTGCCAGCACGACAGCTCCCTCCTACGAGCAGTACTTC. It encodes CASTTAPSYEQYF.

This clone was seen only a few times. The rearrangement joins TRBV4-1 to TRBJ1-4; 7 bases map to TRBD1. The CDR3 has 17 amino acids. Germline V lookup: CDR1 MGHRA, CDR2 YSYEKL. Trimming took 5 bases from V and 0 from J; bases not matched to a gene: 9. CDR3 DNA sequence: TGCGCCAGCAGCTTCCAAGGACAGGCTGCAACTAATGAAAAACTGTTTTTT. The encoded protein is CASSFQGQAATNEKLFF.

The genes are TRBV19 and TRBJ1-2; D gene unclear. Between the trimmed V and J ends, which lost 6 bases and 0 bases, there was a span of 11 bases. CDR3 size: 14 residues. Looked up from germline, CDR1 is LNHDA and CDR2 is SQIVND (reference sequence). The CDR3 is CASRRYEANYGYTF. The CDR3, as DNA: TGTGCCAGTAGAAGATACGAGGCTAACTATGGCTACACCTTC.

V gene TRBV6-5 combines with J gene TRBJ2-2, with 7 bases aligning to TRBD2. The J segment lost 3 bases and the V segment lost 7 bases, leaving 8 bases of the junction unmatched. The CDR3 loop spans 15 amino acids. CDR1 MNHEY and CDR2 SVGAGI come from the germline V gene. CDR3 loop: CASTRGGSYTGELFF. CDR3 DNA sequence: TGTGCCAGCACCCGGGGAGGGAGCTACACCGGGGAGCTGTTTTTT.

This clone was seen a few times. The chain combines TRBV7-8 with TRBJ1-1; no firm D call. The ends were cut back, 1 base at V and 4 bases at J, with 10 bases in the middle. CDR3 length: 14 amino acids. CDR1 is SGHVS, CDR2 FQNEAQ, per germline. Here the CDR3 DNA reads TGTGCCAGCAGCTTAGTGGAGAGATTCACTGAAGCTTTCTTT. Protein sequence: CASSLVERFTEAFF.

The V and J genes are TRBV4-3 and TRBJ1-2; 8 bases fit TRBD1. There are 17 residues in the CDR3. V was pared by 0 bases and J by 4 bases, with 10 bases of the junction left unmatched. CDR1 LGHNA and CDR2 YSLEER come from the germline V gene. The CDR3 DNA is TGCGCCAGCAGCCAAGATAGTGGGACAGGTTCTACCTATGGCTACACCTTC. Its translation: CASSQDSGTGSTYGYTF.

This clone was observed a few times. The J gene is TRBJ2-5, the V gene TRBV6-6; D possibly corresponds to TRBD2 (6 bases). Trimming left V 4 bases short and J 4 bases short, with 13 bases between. Germline-derived CDR1 and CDR2 are MNHNY and SVGAGI (reference sequence). The CDR3 runs 14 residues. The CDR3: CASSFSTSRETQYF. The CDR3 region has the DNA TGTGCCAGCAGTTTTTCGACTAGTCGAGAGACCCAGTACTTC.